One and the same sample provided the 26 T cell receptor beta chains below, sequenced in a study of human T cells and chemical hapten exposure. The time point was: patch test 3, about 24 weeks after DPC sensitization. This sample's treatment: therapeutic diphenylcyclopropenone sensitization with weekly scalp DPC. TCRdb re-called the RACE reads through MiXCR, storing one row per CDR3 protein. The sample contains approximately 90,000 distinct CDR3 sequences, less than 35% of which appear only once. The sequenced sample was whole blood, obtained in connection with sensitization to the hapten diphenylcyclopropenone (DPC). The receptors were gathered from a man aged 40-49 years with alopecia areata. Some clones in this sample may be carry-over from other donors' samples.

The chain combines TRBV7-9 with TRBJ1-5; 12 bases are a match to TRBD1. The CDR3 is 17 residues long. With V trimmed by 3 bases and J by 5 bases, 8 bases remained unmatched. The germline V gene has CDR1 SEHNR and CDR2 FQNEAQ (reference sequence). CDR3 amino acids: CASSFFRGTGGDQPQHF. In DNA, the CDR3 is TGTGCCAGCAGCTTTTTTAGGGGGACAGGGGGCGATCAGCCCCAGCATTTT.

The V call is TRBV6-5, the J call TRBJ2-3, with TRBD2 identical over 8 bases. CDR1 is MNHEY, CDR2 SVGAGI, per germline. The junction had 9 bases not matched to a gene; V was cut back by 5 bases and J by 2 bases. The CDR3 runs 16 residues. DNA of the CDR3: TGTGCCAGCAGTCCGCAACTAGCGGATTTCACAGATACGCAGTATTTT. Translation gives CASSPQLADFTDTQYF.

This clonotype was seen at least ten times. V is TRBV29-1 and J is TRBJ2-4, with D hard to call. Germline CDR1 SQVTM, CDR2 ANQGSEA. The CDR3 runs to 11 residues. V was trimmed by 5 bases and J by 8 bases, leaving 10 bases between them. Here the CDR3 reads CSVWGTDIQYF. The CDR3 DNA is TGCAGCGTTTGGGGTACGGACATTCAGTACTTC.

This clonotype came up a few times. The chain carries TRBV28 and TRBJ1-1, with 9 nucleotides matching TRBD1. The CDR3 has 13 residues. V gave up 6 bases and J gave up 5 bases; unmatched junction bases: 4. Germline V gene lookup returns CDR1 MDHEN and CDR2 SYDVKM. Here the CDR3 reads CASRDRGETEAFF. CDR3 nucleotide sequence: TGTGCCAGCAGAGACAGGGGGGAAACTGAAGCTTTCTTT.

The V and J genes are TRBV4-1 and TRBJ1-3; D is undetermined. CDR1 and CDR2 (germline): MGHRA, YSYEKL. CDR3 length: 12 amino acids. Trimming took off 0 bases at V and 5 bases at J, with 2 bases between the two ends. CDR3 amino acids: CASSQDRNTIYF. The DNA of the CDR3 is TGCGCCAGCAGCCAAGATCGAAACACCATATATTTT.

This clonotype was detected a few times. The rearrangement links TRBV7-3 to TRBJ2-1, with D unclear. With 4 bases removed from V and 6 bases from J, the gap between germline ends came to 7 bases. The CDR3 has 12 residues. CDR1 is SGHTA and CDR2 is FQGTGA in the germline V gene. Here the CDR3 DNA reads TGTGCCAGCAGCTCCTTACCCAATGAGCAGTTCTTC. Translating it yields CASSSLPNEQFF. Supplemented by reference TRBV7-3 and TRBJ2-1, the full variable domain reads GAGVSQTPSNKVTEKGKYVELRCDPISGHTALYWYRQSLGQGPEFLIYFQGTGAADDSGLPNDRFFAVRPEGSVSTLKIQRTERGDSAVYLCASSSLPNEQFFGPGTRLTVL.

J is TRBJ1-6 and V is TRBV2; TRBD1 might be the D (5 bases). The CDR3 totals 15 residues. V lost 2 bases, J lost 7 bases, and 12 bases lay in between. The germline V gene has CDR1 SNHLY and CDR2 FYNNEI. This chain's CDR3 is CASSELAGRNSPLHF. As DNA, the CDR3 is TGTGCCAGCAGTGAATTGGCAGGGAGGAATTCACCCCTCCACTTT.

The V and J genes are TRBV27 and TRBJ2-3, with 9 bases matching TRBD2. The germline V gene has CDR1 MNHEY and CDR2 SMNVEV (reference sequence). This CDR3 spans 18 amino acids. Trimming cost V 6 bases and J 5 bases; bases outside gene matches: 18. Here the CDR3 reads CASSSRLASGISLDTQYF. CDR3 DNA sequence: TGTGCCAGCAGCTCCCGTCTGGCTAGCGGGATAAGTTTAGATACGCAGTATTTT.

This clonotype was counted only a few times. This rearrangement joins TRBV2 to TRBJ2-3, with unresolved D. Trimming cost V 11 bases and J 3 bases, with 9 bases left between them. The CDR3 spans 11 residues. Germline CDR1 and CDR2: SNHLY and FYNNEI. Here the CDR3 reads CAGLRTDTQYF. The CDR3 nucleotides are TGTGCCGGGCTTCGGACAGATACGCAGTATTTT.

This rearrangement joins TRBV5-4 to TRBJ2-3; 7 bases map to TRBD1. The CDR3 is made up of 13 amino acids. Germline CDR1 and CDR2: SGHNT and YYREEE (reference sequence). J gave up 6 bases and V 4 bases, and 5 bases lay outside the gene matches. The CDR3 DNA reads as TGTGCCAGCAGCCAGACAGGGTCCGATACGCAGTATTTT. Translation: CASSQTGSDTQYF.

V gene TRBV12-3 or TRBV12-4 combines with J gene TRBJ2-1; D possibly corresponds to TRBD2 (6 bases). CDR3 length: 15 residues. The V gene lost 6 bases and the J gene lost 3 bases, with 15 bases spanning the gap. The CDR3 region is CASRGGRAGYNEQFF. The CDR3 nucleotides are TGTGCCAGCAGGGGAGGCAGGGCGGGCTACAATGAGCAGTTCTTC.

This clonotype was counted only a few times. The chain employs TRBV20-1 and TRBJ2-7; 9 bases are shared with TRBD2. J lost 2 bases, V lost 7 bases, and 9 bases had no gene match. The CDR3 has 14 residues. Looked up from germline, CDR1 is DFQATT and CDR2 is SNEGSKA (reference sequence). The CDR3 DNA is TGCAGTGGACCCCGGAGCGGGAGGACCTACGAGCAGTACTTC. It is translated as CSGPRSGRTYEQYF.

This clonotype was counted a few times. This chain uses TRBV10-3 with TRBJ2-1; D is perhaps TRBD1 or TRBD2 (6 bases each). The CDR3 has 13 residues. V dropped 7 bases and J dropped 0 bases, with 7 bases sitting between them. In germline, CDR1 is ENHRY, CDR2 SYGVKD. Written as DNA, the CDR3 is TGTGCCATCAAGGGGGGCTCCTACAATGAGCAGTTCTTC. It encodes CAIKGGSYNEQFF.

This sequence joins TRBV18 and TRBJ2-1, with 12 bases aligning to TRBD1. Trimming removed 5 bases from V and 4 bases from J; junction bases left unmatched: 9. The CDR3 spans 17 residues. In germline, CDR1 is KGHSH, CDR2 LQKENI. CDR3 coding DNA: TGTGCCAGCTCATTGCTACCGGGACAGGGGGCGTACAATGAGCAGTTCTTC. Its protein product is CASSLLPGQGAYNEQFF.

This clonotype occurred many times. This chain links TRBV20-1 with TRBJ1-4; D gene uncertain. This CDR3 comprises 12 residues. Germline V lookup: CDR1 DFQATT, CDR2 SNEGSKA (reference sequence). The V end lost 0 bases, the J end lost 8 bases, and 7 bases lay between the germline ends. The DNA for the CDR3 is TGCAGTGCTAGAGATCGATGGGAAAAACTGTTTTTT. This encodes CSARDRWEKLFF.

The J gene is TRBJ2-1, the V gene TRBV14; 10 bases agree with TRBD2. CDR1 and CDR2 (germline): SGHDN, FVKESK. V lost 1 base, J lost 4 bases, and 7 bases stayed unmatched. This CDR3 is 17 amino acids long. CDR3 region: CASSQGPGLASYNEQFF. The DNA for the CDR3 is TGTGCCAGCAGCCAAGGACCGGGACTAGCGAGTTACAATGAGCAGTTCTTC.

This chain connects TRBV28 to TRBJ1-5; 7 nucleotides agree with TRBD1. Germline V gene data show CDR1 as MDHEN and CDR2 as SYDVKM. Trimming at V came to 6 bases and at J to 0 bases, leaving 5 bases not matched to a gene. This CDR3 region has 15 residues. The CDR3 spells CASRLTGHSNQPQHF. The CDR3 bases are TGTGCCAGCAGGTTGACAGGGCATAGCAATCAGCCCCAGCATTTT.

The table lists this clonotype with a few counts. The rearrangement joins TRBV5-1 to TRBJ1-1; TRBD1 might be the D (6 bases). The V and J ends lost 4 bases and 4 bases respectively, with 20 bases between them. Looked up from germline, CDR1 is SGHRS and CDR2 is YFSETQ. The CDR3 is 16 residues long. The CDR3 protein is CASSPRTDSTGTEAFF. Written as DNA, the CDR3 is TGCGCCAGCAGCCCTCGGACAGATAGTACAGGCACTGAAGCTTTCTTT.

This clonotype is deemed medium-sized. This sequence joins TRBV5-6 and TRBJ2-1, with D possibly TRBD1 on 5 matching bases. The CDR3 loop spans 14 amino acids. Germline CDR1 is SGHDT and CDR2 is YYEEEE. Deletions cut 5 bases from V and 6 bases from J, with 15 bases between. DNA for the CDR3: TGTGCCAGCAGAGTGATACTTGGGGCCAATGAGCAGTTCTTC. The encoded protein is CASRVILGANEQFF.

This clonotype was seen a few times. The chain's CDR3 is CSVEDPAGAQETQYF. In DNA form, the CDR3 reads TGCAGCGTTGAAGATCCGGCGGGAGCCCAAGAGACCCAGTACTTC. The gene calls are TRBV29-1 and TRBJ2-5; TRBD2 matches 7 bases. This CDR3 has 15 residues. Germline-derived CDR1 and CDR2 are SQVTM and ANQGSEA. The junction had 5 bases not matched to a gene; V was cut back by 0 bases and J by 1 base.

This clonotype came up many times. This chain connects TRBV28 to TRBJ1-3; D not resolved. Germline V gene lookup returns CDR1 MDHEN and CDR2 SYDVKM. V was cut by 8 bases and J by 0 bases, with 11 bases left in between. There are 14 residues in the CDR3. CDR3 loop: CASLSRTSGNTIYF. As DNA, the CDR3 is TGTGCCAGCTTGTCGAGAACCTCTGGAAACACCATATATTTT.

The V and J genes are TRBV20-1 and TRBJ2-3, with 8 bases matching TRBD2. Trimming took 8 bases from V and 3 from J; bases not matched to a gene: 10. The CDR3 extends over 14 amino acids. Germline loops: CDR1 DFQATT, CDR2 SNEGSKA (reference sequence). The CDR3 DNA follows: TGCAGTACTCCCCTCACTAGCGGAACAGATACGCAGTATTTT. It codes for CSTPLTSGTDTQYF.

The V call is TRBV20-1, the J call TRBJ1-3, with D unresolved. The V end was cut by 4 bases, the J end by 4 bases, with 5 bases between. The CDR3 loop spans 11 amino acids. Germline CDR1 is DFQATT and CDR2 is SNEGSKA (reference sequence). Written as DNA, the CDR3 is TGCAGTGCTAAACTCGGAAACACCATATATTTT. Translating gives CSAKLGNTIYF.

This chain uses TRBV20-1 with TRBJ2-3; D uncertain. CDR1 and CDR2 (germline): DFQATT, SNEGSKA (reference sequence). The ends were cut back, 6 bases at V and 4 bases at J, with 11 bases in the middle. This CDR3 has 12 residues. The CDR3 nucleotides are TGCAGTGCCGAGACGGGCGCAGATACGCAGTATTTT. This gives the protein CSAETGADTQYF.

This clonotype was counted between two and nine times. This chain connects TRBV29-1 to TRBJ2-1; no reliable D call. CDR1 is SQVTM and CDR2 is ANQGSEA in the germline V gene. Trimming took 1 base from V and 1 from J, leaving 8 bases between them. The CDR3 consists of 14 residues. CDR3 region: CSVEAERSYNEQFF. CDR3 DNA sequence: TGCAGCGTTGAAGCAGAGAGGTCCTACAATGAGCAGTTCTTC.

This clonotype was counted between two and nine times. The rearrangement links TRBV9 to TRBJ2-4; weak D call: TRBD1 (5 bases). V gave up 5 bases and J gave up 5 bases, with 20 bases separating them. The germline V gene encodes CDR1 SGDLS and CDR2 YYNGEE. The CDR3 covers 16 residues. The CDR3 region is CASSPGAARVQNIQYF. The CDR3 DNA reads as TGTGCCAGCAGTCCTGGGGCAGCAAGGGTCCAAAACATTCAGTACTTC.